This entry lists 7 T cell receptor beta chains sequenced from one sample in a study of Siglec-9 on CD8 T cells in melanoma. The data were produced by immunoSEQ multiplex PCR, yet TCRdb's version contains in-frame clones alone and is incomplete. The data show 25,000 to 30,000 clones, 75% to 85% seen once. The sequenced material came from Siglec-9- CD8+ T cells sorted from blood. These receptors all come from a human donor in good health.

The chain combines TRBV27 with TRBJ2-2; D is ambiguous. In germline, CDR1 is MNHEY, CDR2 SMNVEV (reference sequence). V shed 0 bases and J shed 7 bases, with 3 bases lying between them. There are 12 residues in the CDR3. CDR3 loop: CASSLSVGELFF. CDR3 bases: TGTGCCAGCAGTTTATCCGTCGGGGAGCTGTTTTTT.

The rearrangement links TRBV7-3 to TRBJ2-5; the D gene is possibly TRBD2 (7 bases). Germline V gene lookup returns CDR1 SGHTA and CDR2 FQGTGA. This CDR3 region has 14 residues. V lost 5 bases and J lost 1, with 11 bases in between. The CDR3 protein is CASSHGGPQETQYF. CDR3 sequence (DNA): TGTGCCAGCAGCCACGGGGGGCCCCAAGAGACCCAGTACTTC.

V and J are TRBV27 and TRBJ1-6; D gene unclear. The V end lost 8 bases, the J end lost 7 bases, and 18 bases lay between the germline ends. The CDR3 totals 15 residues. CDR1 and CDR2 (germline): MNHEY, SMNVEV (reference sequence). The CDR3 sequence is CASQNNKRANSPLHF. Here the CDR3 DNA reads TGTGCCAGCCAAAACAACAAACGGGCCAATTCACCCCTCCACTTT.

Note on this clone: Other DNA sequences within the sample encode an identical CDR3. The CDR3 here is CAISESGNTEAFF. The CDR3 coding sequence is TGTGCCATCAGTGAGTCAGGGAACACTGAAGCTTTCTTT. The chain is built from TRBV10-3 and TRBJ1-1; no firm D call. The CDR3 sequence is 13 residues long. CDR1 and CDR2 (germline): ENHRY, SYGVKD. Trimming stripped 0 bases from V and 1 base from J, with 3 bases between.

This clone was observed once. The chain couples TRBV27 to TRBJ2-1; D unclear. The CDR3 length is 13 residues. The germline gives CDR1 MNHEY, CDR2 SMNVEV (reference sequence). The ends were cut back, 3 bases at V and 3 bases at J, with 6 bases in the middle. The CDR3 loop reads CASSFDSYNEQFF. In nucleotides, the CDR3 is TGTGCCAGCAGTTTTGATAGCTACAATGAGCAGTTCTTC.

In this sample, this clone turned up a few times. V is TRBV19 and J is TRBJ1-4; D call uncertain. The CDR3 length is 12 residues. Looked up from germline, CDR1 is LNHDA and CDR2 is SQIVND (reference sequence). Trimming removed 7 bases at V and 8 bases at J, with 11 bases between. CDR3 region: CASTHGGEKLFF. The CDR3 DNA sequence: TGTGCCAGTACTCATGGAGGAGAAAAACTGTTTTTT.

The V and J genes are TRBV27 and TRBJ2-7; D is possibly TRBD1 (6 bases). The CDR3 spans 16 residues. The germline V gene has CDR1 MNHEY and CDR2 SMNVEV (reference sequence). Trimming stripped 4 bases from V and 0 bases from J, with 16 bases between. The CDR3 region is CASSYRGTGSSYEQYF. CDR3 in DNA: TGTGCCAGCAGTTACCGGGGAACAGGGAGCTCCTACGAGCAGTACTTC.